These 7 T cell receptor beta chains were sequenced from one sample in a study of PD-1 blockade in classical Hodgkin lymphoma. Clones were read by immunoSEQ multiplex PCR, and TCRdb kept only the in-frame ones, dropping some. The sample has 66,000 or so clones; about 64% are singletons. Following autologous stem cell transplantation, relapse occurred in every patient, and exposure to brentuximab vedotin varied. The sequences come from peripheral blood mononuclear cells (PBMCs), collected before the second cycle of nivolumab. These receptor sequences come from a human donor with classical Hodgkin lymphoma.

This clone was observed a single time. The chain uses TRBV21-1 and TRBJ2-4; the tabulated D call, TRBD2, remains unverified against the DNA. TRBV21-1 is marked as a pseudogene. The CDR3 runs to 18 residues. The CDR3 coding sequence is TGTGCCAGCAGCAAAGCACAGCGTACTAGCGGGAGAGGGAACATTCAGTACTTC. This codes for CASSKAQRTSGRGNIQYF.

The J gene is TRBJ2-1, the V gene TRBV7-9; 10 bases line up with TRBD2. This CDR3 comprises 14 residues. Germline assignment: CDR1 SEHNR and CDR2 FQNEAQ (reference sequence). Losses at the gene ends were 10 bases for V and 4 bases for J; bases not matched to a gene: 7. The CDR3 DNA is TGTGCCACCTCGGGGACTAGCGAATACAATGAGCAGTTCTTC. It yields the protein CATSGTSEYNEQFF.

The rearrangement joins TRBV6-5 to TRBJ2-7; TRBD2 agrees at 11 bases. The V gene's germline CDR1 is MNHEY and CDR2 SVGAGI. The CDR3 spans 15 residues. V shed 4 bases and J 3 bases; nucleotides not matched to a gene: 5. The chain's CDR3 is CASSSGLADFYEQYF. The CDR3 region has the DNA TGTGCCAGCAGTTCGGGACTAGCGGACTTCTACGAGCAGTACTTC.

The V gene is TRBV5-1, the J gene TRBJ1-1; D is perhaps TRBD1 (5 bases). V lost 4 bases to trimming and J lost 0 bases, with 7 bases between them. The CDR3 sequence is 13 residues long. Per germline, CDR1 SGHRS and CDR2 YFSETQ. The DNA of the CDR3 is TGCGCCAGCAGCCTAGGGGTGAACACTGAAGCTTTCTTT. The encoded protein is CASSLGVNTEAFF.

As regards this clone: This specimen includes other DNA sequences encoding the same CDR3. The gene calls are TRBV10-3 and TRBJ1-2, with a weak D call TRBD1 (5 bases). The CDR3 length is 12 residues. Trimming shortened V by 2 bases and J by 8 bases, and 9 bases separated the two germline ends. The V gene's germline CDR1 is ENHRY and CDR2 SYGVKD. The CDR3 DNA follows: TGTGCCATCAGTGAGAGGGGTCTGGGCTACACCTTC. It codes for CAISERGLGYTF.

This rearrangement joins TRBV19 to TRBJ2-1; D perhaps matches TRBD1 (5 bases). V was cut by 0 bases and J by 9 bases, with 21 bases left in between. There are 17 residues in the CDR3. CDR1 is LNHDA and CDR2 is SQIVND in the germline V gene (reference sequence). CDR3 coding DNA: TGTGCCAGTAGTATAGATCTCCTCCAGGGAAGCTTAGCTGAGCAGTTCTTC. Its protein is CASSIDLLQGSLAEQFF.

The chain is built from TRBV6-1 and TRBJ2-3, with D perhaps matching TRBD2 (6 bases). The CDR3 consists of 14 residues. Germline CDR1 reads MNHNS; CDR2 reads SASEGT. Trimming removed 11 bases at V and 2 bases at J, with 17 bases between. The CDR3 protein is CAGRTGLHTDTQYF. Here the CDR3 DNA reads TGTGCCGGCCGTACGGGACTCCACACAGATACGCAGTATTTT.